What follows is one TCR beta chain and its context. This specimen belongs to a study of shared clonotypes between healthy human individuals. Clones were read by immunoSEQ multiplex PCR, and TCRdb kept only the in-frame ones, dropping some. In the table there are approximately 480,000 clones, 60% to 80% of which are singletons. The CDR3 is made up of 13 amino acids. Trimming shortened V by 0 bases and J by 8 bases, and 9 bases separated the two germline ends. Germline values: CDR1 SGHRS, CDR2 YFSETQ. The chain uses TRBV5-1 and TRBJ2-4; D might be TRBD1 (5 bases). Specimen: PBMCs. This receptor was identified in a woman between 40 and 50 years old in good health. Some clones in this sample may be carry-over from other donors' samples. The CDR3 protein is CASSLALGDIQYF. As DNA, the CDR3 is TGCGCCAGCAGCTTGGCCCTAGGGGACATTCAGTACTTC.